Below are 17 T cell receptor beta chains sequenced from a single sample in a study of blood T cells in healthy people across ages. Then a second PCR, running roughly 7 to 11 cycles, was carried out with a sample-barcoded 5' primer and a J-beta primer mix. TCRdb re-analysed the 5' RACE reads in MiXCR, keeping a single row per CDR3 protein. The sample lists around 1.5 million distinct CDR3 sequences; approximately 38% were seen once. Material for sequencing was blood. These receptors were collected from a woman between 18 and 29 years old in good health.

Details on this clonotype: A much larger clone differs by one base, so this may be a read error. V gene TRBV10-3 combines with J gene TRBJ2-4, with D perhaps matching TRBD1 or TRBD2 (5 bases each). CDR1 is ENHRY and CDR2 is SYGVKD in the germline V gene. The CDR3 extends over 11 amino acids. Trimming stripped 6 bases from V and 13 bases from J, with 13 bases between. CDR3: CAIREDNGQYF. DNA of the CDR3: TGTGCCATCAGGGAGGACAACGGGCAGTACTTC.

The rearrangement links TRBV7-2 to TRBJ2-3, with D possibly TRBD2 on 6 matching bases. Trimming cost V 2 bases and J 4 bases, with 10 bases left between them. There are 14 residues in the CDR3. Per germline, CDR1 SGHTA and CDR2 FQGNSA. The CDR3 is CASSLLGLSDTQYF. CDR3 nucleotides: TGTGCCAGCAGCTTATTGGGACTGTCAGATACGCAGTATTTT.

The gene calls are TRBV5-4 and TRBJ2-1; D is ambiguous. V was shortened by 2 bases and J by 5 bases, with 14 bases between the two germline ends. The CDR3 runs to 15 residues. Germline lookup yields CDR1 SGHNT and CDR2 YYREEE (reference sequence). CDR3: CASSLRLTLNNEQFF. The CDR3 bases are TGTGCCAGCAGCTTAAGACTGACACTAAACAATGAGCAGTTCTTC.

This clonotype was found a few times. The gene calls are TRBV29-1 and TRBJ2-5; D unresolved. Trimming took 4 bases from V and 2 from J, leaving 11 bases between them. The length of the CDR3 is 13 residues. The germline gives CDR1 SQVTM, CDR2 ANQGSEA. The CDR3 reads CSVVLGLQETQYF. The CDR3 coding sequence is TGCAGCGTTGTGCTCGGCTTACAAGAGACCCAGTACTTC.

The J gene is TRBJ1-1, the V gene TRBV27; 7 nucleotides line up with TRBD1. This CDR3 contains 16 residues. V shed 0 bases, J shed 2 bases, and the junction held 6 bases outside the gene matches. CDR1 and CDR2 from the germline V gene are MNHEY and SMNVEV (reference sequence). The CDR3 coding sequence is TGTGCCAGCAGTTTATCCACGGGACAGATAAACACTGAAGCTTTCTTT. Residues: CASSLSTGQINTEAFF.

The chain couples TRBV18 to TRBJ1-2, with D possibly matching TRBD1 (5 bases). The V gene's germline CDR1 is KGHSH and CDR2 LQKENI. V lost 3 bases, J lost 1 base, and 9 bases lay in between. The CDR3 sequence is 14 residues long. The CDR3 bases are TGTGCCAGCTCACCGGGACGGGATAACTATGGCTACACCTTC. Translation: CASSPGRDNYGYTF.

This clonotype was counted between two and nine times. The chain recombines TRBV6-5 with TRBJ2-5; TRBD1 matches 7 bases. The J call may be wrong; the DNA end is better matched by TRBJ2-7. CDR1 and CDR2 (germline): MNHEY, SVGAGI. This CDR3 has 15 amino acids. CDR3 protein: CASSSYRQGNNEQYF. CDR3 bases: TGTGCCAGCAGTTCTTATCGACAGGGTAACAACGAGCAGTACTTC.

The V call is TRBV6-2 or TRBV6-3, the J call TRBJ2-1; 7 bases fit TRBD2. This CDR3 is 17 amino acids long. Germline V gene sequence: CDR1 MNHEY, CDR2 SVGEGT. The ends lost 0 bases at V and 7 bases at J; junction bases unmatched: 12. The CDR3: CASSYSWGKRDWNEQFF. The DNA for the CDR3 is TGTGCCAGCAGTTACTCCTGGGGCAAGCGGGACTGGAATGAGCAGTTCTTC.

The chain couples TRBV5-1 to TRBJ1-2; D perhaps matches TRBD1 (6 bases). The germline CDR1 and CDR2 sequences are SGHRS and YFSETQ. The V end was cut by 0 bases, the J end by 1 base, with 13 bases between. This CDR3 comprises 16 residues. The CDR3: CASSLGTVTRNYGYTF. In nucleotides, the CDR3 is TGCGCCAGCAGCTTGGGGACAGTGACCCGTAACTATGGCTACACCTTC.

The chain is built from TRBV20-1 and TRBJ1-1; 7 bases agree with TRBD1. The CDR3 extends over 14 amino acids. Germline V CDR1 and CDR2: DFQATT, SNEGSKA (reference sequence). Losses at the gene ends were 3 bases for V and 5 bases for J; bases not matched to a gene: 9. The CDR3 coding sequence is TGCAGTGCTAGTGACAAGACAGGGCTGACTGAAGCTTTCTTT. Protein: CSASDKTGLTEAFF.

This clonotype was recorded a few times. CDR3 nucleotide sequence: TGTGCCAGCAGTTCAAACAGGGTATCCTATGGCTACACCTTC. Its translation: CASSSNRVSYGYTF. V usage is TRBV6-6 and J usage is TRBJ1-2, with D possibly being TRBD1 (6 bases). The germline gives CDR1 MNHNY, CDR2 SVGAGI (reference sequence). The CDR3 runs to 14 residues. Trimming took 4 bases from V and 4 from J, leaving 13 bases between them.

This clonotype was counted a few times. The chain couples TRBV20-1 to TRBJ2-3; no firm D call. Trimming left V 6 bases short and J 0 bases short, with 19 bases between. CDR1 and CDR2 from the germline V gene are DFQATT and SNEGSKA (reference sequence). The CDR3 runs 16 residues. The DNA for the CDR3 is TGCAGTGCCCCGAGCCGGGTTTCGTCGAGCACAGATACGCAGTATTTT. Translated, it gives CSAPSRVSSSTDTQYF.

The CDR3 coding sequence is TGTGCCAGCAGTTTTTCGACAGGGCCCTATAATTCACCCCTCCACTTT. Residues: CASSFSTGPYNSPLHF. The chain carries TRBV27 and TRBJ1-6; 7 positions agree with TRBD1. V trimming: 3 bases; J trimming: 2 bases; junction bases outside the gene matches: 4. Germline V CDR1 and CDR2: MNHEY, SMNVEV (reference sequence). The CDR3 is 16 residues long.

The rearrangement links TRBV7-9 to TRBJ2-1; possible D gene TRBD2, 5 bases. Germline V gives CDR1 SEHNR, CDR2 FQNEAQ (reference sequence). The CDR3 spans 16 residues. V dropped 1 base and J dropped 5 bases, with 15 bases sitting between them. The CDR3 spells CASSLEWTRNNNEQFF. CDR3 bases: TGTGCCAGCAGCTTAGAATGGACTCGGAACAACAATGAGCAGTTCTTC.

The chain has TRBV27 and TRBJ2-3; D gene ambiguous. The CDR3 totals 12 residues. Per germline, CDR1 MNHEY and CDR2 SMNVEV (reference sequence). The V end lost 5 bases, the J end lost 6 bases, and 9 bases lay between the germline ends. CDR3 sequence reads: CASSTPGDTQYF. In nucleotides, the CDR3 is TGTGCCAGCAGTACCCCCGGGGATACGCAGTATTTT.

This clonotype appeared a few times. The chain combines TRBV29-1 with TRBJ2-5; D is ambiguous. The CDR3 has 15 amino acids. Germline V gene sequence: CDR1 SQVTM, CDR2 ANQGSEA. Trimming shortened V by 5 bases and J by 0 bases, and 16 bases separated the two germline ends. As DNA, the CDR3 is TGCAGCGTTCGTCGCCCAGCACCGTACCAAGAGACCCAGTACTTC. As protein: CSVRRPAPYQETQYF.

This clonotype was observed a handful of times. The rearrangement uses TRBV5-1 and TRBJ2-7, with TRBD2 identical over 14 bases. Germline-derived CDR1 and CDR2 are SGHRS and YFSETQ. The junction had 2 bases not matched to a gene; V was cut back by 0 bases and J by 3 bases. This CDR3 is built from 16 residues. The chain's CDR3 is CASSLGLAGGFYEQYF. DNA of the CDR3: TGCGCCAGCAGCTTGGGACTAGCGGGAGGGTTCTACGAGCAGTACTTC. Full variable domain (missing parts from reference TRBV5-1 and TRBJ2-7): KAGVTQTPRYLIKTRGQQVTLSCSPISGHRSVSWYQQTPGQGLQFLFEYFSETQRNKGNFPGRFSGRQFSNSRSEMNVSTLELGDSALYLCASSLGLAGGFYEQYFGPGTRLTVT.